The source of this T cell receptor beta chain is a study of blood T cell repertoires in COVID-19. Produced via immunoSEQ multiplex PCR; TCRdb's table is partial and in-frame only. The profile shows 60,000 or so clones, roughly 74% of them singletons. This CDR3 is 15 amino acids long. This chain joins TRBV21-1 and TRBJ2-7; the listed D gene, TRBD2, was not tested against the DNA. TRBV21-1 is marked as a pseudogene. The sequenced material came from peripheral blood. The origin of this receptor is a human donor in a cohort sampled during active COVID-19. CDR3 sequence reads: CASSRENSGIYEQYF. In DNA form, the CDR3 reads TGTGCCAGCAGCAGAGAGAATAGCGGAATTTACGAGCAGTACTTC.